A single sample is the source of the 23 T cell receptor beta chains below, sequenced in a study of CD8 T cells in Susac syndrome. With random hexamers, about 0.5 to 1 ug RNA was reverse transcribed. TCRdb called the immunoSEQ multiplex PCR reads again in MiXCR, with one record for every CDR3 protein. The sample lists under 150,000 distinct CDR3 sequences, nearly 95% occurring once. Sequencing was performed on CD8+ T cells from PBMCs. The receptors stem from a human donor in good health.

The rearrangement links TRBV5-1 to TRBJ2-7, with unresolved D. Germline V gene sequence: CDR1 SGHRS, CDR2 YFSETQ. Between the trimmed V and J ends, which lost 2 bases and 0 bases, there was a span of 9 bases. CDR3 size: 14 residues. Written as DNA, the CDR3 is TGCGCCAGCAGCTTACAGCCTAGCTCCTACGAGCAGTACTTC. Its protein product is CASSLQPSSYEQYF.

The chain couples TRBV2 to TRBJ1-1; a possible D gene is TRBD1 (5 bases). The CDR3 spans 12 residues. Trimming shortened V by 7 bases and J by 3 bases, and 9 bases separated the two germline ends. In germline, CDR1 is SNHLY, CDR2 FYNNEI. Here the CDR3 DNA reads TGTGCCAGCACGGGGCATGACACTGAAGCTTTCTTT. Translation gives CASTGHDTEAFF. Variable domain in full (rest from reference TRBV2 and TRBJ1-1): EPEVTQTPSHQVTQMGQEVILRCVPISNHLYFYWYRQILGQKVEFLVSFYNNEISEKSEIFDDQFSVERPDGSNFTLKIRSTKLEDSAMYFCASTGHDTEAFFGQGTRLTVV.

This clonotype was detected only once. The chain recombines TRBV28 with TRBJ2-7; D is perhaps TRBD2 (5 bases). The CDR3 is 12 amino acids. Trimming cost V 3 bases and J 6 bases, with 9 bases left between them. Germline assignment: CDR1 MDHEN and CDR2 SYDVKM. CDR3 protein: CASSFRGLEQYF. CDR3 sequence (DNA): TGTGCCAGCAGTTTTCGTGGACTCGAGCAGTACTTC.

This rearrangement joins TRBV27 to TRBJ2-7; TRBD2 agrees at 8 bases. Germline V gives CDR1 MNHEY, CDR2 SMNVEV (reference sequence). The CDR3 is 17 residues long. V dropped 5 bases and J dropped 2; count of bases not matched to a gene: 14. The CDR3 nucleotides are TGTGCCAGCAGTCTCCTGCGGGGGCGGGAGGCCCCCTACGAGCAGTACTTC. It encodes CASSLLRGREAPYEQYF.

The chain is built from TRBV20-1 and TRBJ2-7, with 8 bases that match TRBD1. CDR3 length equals 12 residues. V shed 6 bases, J shed 2 bases, and the junction held 3 bases outside the gene matches. Looked up from germline, CDR1 is DFQATT and CDR2 is SNEGSKA (reference sequence). As DNA, the CDR3 is TGCAGTGCAGGGACAGGAACCTACGAGCAGTACTTC. Its protein is CSAGTGTYEQYF.

This clonotype turned up a few times. This chain uses TRBV11-1 with TRBJ2-7, with TRBD2 matching over 9 bases. Germline assignment: CDR1 SGHAT and CDR2 FQDESV (reference sequence). V was clipped by 3 bases and J by 7 bases; unmatched bases: 7. This CDR3 region has 14 residues. The chain's CDR3 is CASSFLAGEGEQYF. The DNA of the CDR3 is TGTGCCAGCAGCTTTTTAGCGGGAGAGGGGGAGCAGTACTTC.

The chain uses TRBV30 and TRBJ1-2, with TRBD1 identical over 10 bases. With V trimmed by 1 base and J by 8 bases, 4 bases remained unmatched. This CDR3 is built from 13 residues. Germline loops: CDR1 GTSNPN, CDR2 SVGIG (reference sequence). CDR3 loop: CAWSGTGGFGYTF. CDR3 nucleotides: TGTGCCTGGAGTGGGACAGGGGGGTTCGGCTACACCTTC.

The chain couples TRBV9 to TRBJ2-7, with D perhaps matching TRBD2 (6 bases). This CDR3 has 14 amino acids. Trimming shortened V by 0 bases and J by 5 bases, and 12 bases separated the two germline ends. Germline V gives CDR1 SGDLS, CDR2 YYNGEE. The chain's CDR3 is CASSVGPTSNEQYF. The CDR3 coding sequence is TGTGCCAGCAGCGTAGGCCCCACTAGCAACGAGCAGTACTTC. The complete variable domain, with remaining parts taken from reference TRBV9 and TRBJ2-7, reads DSGVTQTPKHLITATGQRVTLRCSPRSGDLSVYWYQQSLDQGLQFLIQYYNGEERAKGNILERFSAQQFPDLHSELNLSSLELGDSALYFCASSVGPTSNEQYFGPGTRLTVT.

The rearrangement links TRBV27 to TRBJ2-1; D perhaps matches TRBD2 (6 bases). The germline V gene encodes CDR1 MNHEY and CDR2 SMNVEV (reference sequence). The CDR3 is made up of 13 amino acids. V was shortened by 6 bases and J by 3 bases, with 9 bases between the two germline ends. In DNA form, the CDR3 reads TGTGCCAGCAGCCGCGGGGTCTACAATGAGCAGTTCTTC. Translated, it gives CASSRGVYNEQFF.

This chain links TRBV7-9 with TRBJ1-5; unclear D gene. This CDR3 region has 13 residues. Germline-derived CDR1 and CDR2 are SEHNR and FQNEAQ (reference sequence). Between the trimmed V and J ends, which lost 1 base and 2 bases, there was a span of 3 bases. The CDR3 here is CASSLDGNQPQHF. CDR3 DNA sequence: TGTGCCAGCAGCTTAGACGGCAATCAGCCCCAGCATTTT.

The V gene is TRBV4-3, the J gene TRBJ1-3; tentative D call: TRBD1 (5 bases). CDR1 is LGHNA and CDR2 is YSLEER in the germline V gene. Trimming took off 1 base at V and 3 bases at J, with 13 bases between the two ends. The CDR3 totals 16 residues. CDR3 sequence: CASSQGTGLGGNTIYF. The CDR3 DNA reads TGCGCCAGCAGCCAAGGCACAGGACTGGGTGGAAACACCATATATTTT.

The chain couples TRBV7-9 to TRBJ2-1; 11 bases are shared with TRBD2. The germline CDR1 and CDR2 sequences are SEHNR and FQNEAQ (reference sequence). V gave up 6 bases and J gave up 8 bases; unmatched junction bases: 9. The length of the CDR3 is 15 residues. The CDR3 reads CASRPPSGRFYEQFF. The DNA for the CDR3 is TGTGCCAGCAGACCCCCTAGCGGGAGGTTCTATGAGCAGTTCTTC.

The rearrangement links TRBV29-1 to TRBJ1-1; 8 bases map to TRBD1. The CDR3 runs 12 residues. Germline V gene sequence: CDR1 SQVTM, CDR2 ANQGSEA. The V gene end was trimmed by 6 bases and the J gene end by 1 base; junction bases not matched to a gene: 1. CDR3 region: CSVGTGNTEAFF. The CDR3, as DNA: TGCAGCGTCGGGACAGGGAACACTGAAGCTTTCTTT.

The chain couples TRBV5-1 to TRBJ2-1; the match to TRBD2 covers 7 bases. Germline assignment: CDR1 SGHRS and CDR2 YFSETQ. V lost 5 bases and J lost 4; bases outside the gene matches: 12. This CDR3 is 16 amino acids long. DNA of the CDR3: TGCGCCAGCAGTCCGGAGGGTACTAGCGTATACAATGAGCAGTTCTTC. Its protein product is CASSPEGTSVYNEQFF.

The chain employs TRBV4-3 and TRBJ2-3, with a tentative D call TRBD2 (5 bases). Germline V CDR1 and CDR2: LGHNA, YSLEER. V was cut by 2 bases and J by 1 base, with 16 bases left in between. There are 17 residues in the CDR3. CDR3 sequence reads: CASSQFSGAPRTDTQYF. The CDR3 DNA sequence: TGCGCCAGCAGCCAATTCAGCGGAGCCCCCCGCACAGATACGCAGTATTTT.

The rearrangement uses TRBV28 and TRBJ2-1, with a weak D call TRBD2 (5 bases). CDR3 length: 16 amino acids. Germline V gene sequence: CDR1 MDHEN, CDR2 SYDVKM. Deletions cut 2 bases from V and 2 bases from J, with 13 bases between. The CDR3 loop is CASSLTRDPPYNEQFF. DNA of the CDR3: TGTGCCAGCAGTTTAACCCGGGATCCCCCCTACAATGAGCAGTTCTTC.

V usage is TRBV27 and J usage is TRBJ2-2; 12 positions match TRBD2. This CDR3 comprises 15 residues. CDR1 is MNHEY, CDR2 SMNVEV, per germline (reference sequence). V trimming: 5 bases; J trimming: 6 bases; junction bases outside the gene matches: 4. The CDR3 is CASSLRLAGAGELFF. Written as DNA, the CDR3 is TGTGCCAGCAGTCTCCGACTAGCGGGAGCCGGGGAGCTGTTTTTT.

V is TRBV20-1 and J is TRBJ2-2; D might be TRBD2 (5 bases). The V and J ends lost 7 bases and 5 bases respectively, with 20 bases between them. CDR3 length equals 15 residues. Germline-derived CDR1 and CDR2 are DFQATT and SNEGSKA (reference sequence). CDR3 DNA: TGCAGTGTTACACCCGAGGGAGTGGGTACCGGGGAGCTGTTTTTT. This gives the protein CSVTPEGVGTGELFF.

The V and J genes are TRBV7-8 and TRBJ2-1; 7 bases are shared with TRBD2. Germline V gives CDR1 SGHVS, CDR2 FQNEAQ. CDR3 length: 15 residues. After removal of 5 bases from V and 7 bases from J, the junction contained 11 bases not matched to a gene. The chain's CDR3 is CASSSLSGTKNEQFF. As DNA, the CDR3 is TGTGCCAGCAGCAGCCTCTCGGGGACTAAGAATGAGCAGTTCTTC.

The genes are TRBV19 and TRBJ1-5; D gene uncertain. The CDR3 is made up of 12 amino acids. Germline assignment: CDR1 LNHDA and CDR2 SQIVND (reference sequence). Trimming cost V 1 base and J 6 bases, with 4 bases left between them. The CDR3 is CASSIVTQPQHF. The CDR3 DNA reads as TGTGCCAGTAGTATAGTCACTCAGCCCCAGCATTTT. The full variable domain, in which reference TRBV19 and TRBJ1-5 provide the parts outside the CDR3, is DGGITQSPKYLFRKEGQNVTLSCEQNLNHDAMYWYRQDPGQGLRLIYYSQIVNDFQKGDIAEGYSVSREKKESFPLTVTSAQKNPTAFYLCASSIVTQPQHFGDGTRLSIL.

This chain connects TRBV14 to TRBJ2-1; weak D call: TRBD2 (5 bases). V gave up 0 bases and J gave up 10 bases, with 13 bases separating them. This CDR3 has 14 residues. Looked up from germline, CDR1 is SGHDN and CDR2 is FVKESK. CDR3 region: CASSQDWRAHEQFF. The DNA of the CDR3 is TGTGCCAGCAGCCAAGATTGGCGGGCACACGAGCAGTTCTTC.

This clonotype was counted a single time. The chain has TRBV20-1 and TRBJ2-1; possibly TRBD2 for D (6 bases). Germline CDR1 and CDR2: DFQATT and SNEGSKA (reference sequence). The V gene lost 1 base and the J gene lost 8 bases, with 15 bases spanning the gap. The CDR3 is 14 residues long. The CDR3 DNA is TGCAGTGCTAGAGGGCTAGCGTTAGTCCATGAGCAGTTCTTC. This encodes CSARGLALVHEQFF.

This clonotype was counted once. This rearrangement joins TRBV7-2 to TRBJ2-1; 10 bases align to TRBD2. There are 17 residues in the CDR3. The trim removed 5 bases at V and 8 bases at J, leaving 15 bases unmatched. Germline CDR1 SGHTA, CDR2 FQGNSA. CDR3 loop: CASSRTSLAGAAYEQFF. DNA of the CDR3: TGTGCCAGCAGCCGCACCTCCCTAGCGGGAGCGGCCTATGAGCAGTTCTTC.